Following are 6 T cell receptor beta chains from one sample sequenced in a study of cytomegalovirus exposure and HLA in healthy donors. It was with 60 Vbeta and 13 Jbeta primers that the PCR ran. Clones were read by immunoSEQ multiplex PCR, and TCRdb kept only the in-frame ones, dropping some. Here the sample spans over 70,000 clones, under 80% being singletons. The material sequenced was PBMCs. These receptor sequences come from a male donor in good health and CMV-seronegative.

This clone was seen a few times. This rearrangement joins TRBV7-6 to TRBJ2-7, with D possibly being TRBD1 (6 bases). Germline CDR1 and CDR2: SGHVS and FNYEAQ. Trimming took off 5 bases at V and 2 bases at J, with 28 bases between the two ends. The CDR3 has 19 amino acids. Written as DNA, the CDR3 is TGTGCCAGCAGCCCACAGGTGGGGCGACAGGCTCAGCTCCCCTACGAGCAGTACTTC. Protein product: CASSPQVGRQAQLPYEQYF.

In this sample, this clone turned up once. This chain uses TRBV27 with TRBJ2-1; 8 nucleotides align to TRBD2. CDR1 MNHEY and CDR2 SMNVEV come from the germline V gene (reference sequence). V gave up 1 base and J gave up 5 bases; unmatched junction bases: 16. The CDR3 has 19 amino acids. CDR3 region: CASSLLPPRLAPYDNEQFF. CDR3 nucleotide sequence: TGTGCCAGCAGTTTATTACCCCCCCGACTAGCGCCATACGACAATGAGCAGTTCTTC.

This clone has only a few counts. The V gene is TRBV4-1, the J gene TRBJ2-1; 8 nucleotides line up with TRBD1. J was trimmed by 9 bases and V by 4 bases; bases with no gene match: 17. This CDR3 spans 17 amino acids. Germline CDR1 reads MGHRA; CDR2 reads YSYEKL. Here the CDR3 DNA reads TGCGCCAGCAGCCTAACCCCAGGACAGGGACCCCTTGGTGAGCAGTTCTTC. This codes for CASSLTPGQGPLGEQFF.

This chain joins TRBV7-6 and TRBJ1-1; D perhaps matches TRBD1 (5 bases). The CDR3 length is 16 residues. CDR1 is SGHVS, CDR2 FNYEAQ, per germline. Trimming removed 7 bases at V and 1 base at J, with 19 bases between. The CDR3 DNA reads as TGTGCCAGCATCCATCACCCGACAGACCCGAACACTGAAGCTTTCTTT. Its translation: CASIHHPTDPNTEAFF.

The chain is built from TRBV6-1 and TRBJ2-1, with D maybe TRBD2 (5 bases). Germline V lookup: CDR1 MNHNS, CDR2 SASEGT. The CDR3 totals 16 residues. Trimming pared 0 bases from V and 1 base from J, leaving 10 bases between. The CDR3 is CASSEAGVVSYNEQFF. CDR3 DNA: TGTGCCAGCAGTGAAGCGGGAGTAGTTTCCTACAATGAGCAGTTCTTC.

CDR3 amino acids: CASRPDRGEAFF. CDR3 coding DNA: TGTGCCAGCAGACCCGACAGGGGCGAAGCTTTCTTT. The V and J genes are TRBV6-5 and TRBJ1-1, with TRBD1 matching over 8 bases. The CDR3 extends over 12 amino acids. Germline CDR1 is MNHEY and CDR2 is SVGAGI. V dropped 6 bases and J dropped 8; count of bases not matched to a gene: 5.